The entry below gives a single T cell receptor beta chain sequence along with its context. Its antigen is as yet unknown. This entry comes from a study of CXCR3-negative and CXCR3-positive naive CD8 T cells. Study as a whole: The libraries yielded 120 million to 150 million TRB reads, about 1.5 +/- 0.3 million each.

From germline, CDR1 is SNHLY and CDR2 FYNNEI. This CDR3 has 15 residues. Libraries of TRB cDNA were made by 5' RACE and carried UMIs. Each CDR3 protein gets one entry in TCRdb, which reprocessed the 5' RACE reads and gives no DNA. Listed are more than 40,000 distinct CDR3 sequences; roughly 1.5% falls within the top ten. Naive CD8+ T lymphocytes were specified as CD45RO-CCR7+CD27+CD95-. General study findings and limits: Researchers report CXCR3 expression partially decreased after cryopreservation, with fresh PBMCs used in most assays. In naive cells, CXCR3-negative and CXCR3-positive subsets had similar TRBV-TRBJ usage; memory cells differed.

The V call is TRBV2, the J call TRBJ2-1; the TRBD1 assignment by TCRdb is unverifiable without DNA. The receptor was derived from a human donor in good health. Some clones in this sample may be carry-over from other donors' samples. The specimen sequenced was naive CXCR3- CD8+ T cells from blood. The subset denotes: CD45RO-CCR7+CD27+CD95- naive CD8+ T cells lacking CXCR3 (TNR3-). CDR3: CASTKDRGSYNEQFF.